The 10 T cell receptor beta chains reported below all come from one sample, sequenced in a study of shared clonotypes between healthy human individuals. The method was immunoSEQ multiplex PCR; TCRdb's version includes in-frame clones alone and lacks a portion of them. The sample comprises millions of clones, 95% of which are singletons, and 0.1% to 0.15% rests with the top ten. Material for sequencing was naive CD4+ T cells sorted from blood. This sample's subset: CD45RA+ positively selected. The receptors were sampled from a man aged 18 to 35 in good health.

The gene calls are TRBV5-1 and TRBJ2-7, with D unclear. The CDR3 is 14 residues long. Germline V gene lookup returns CDR1 SGHRS and CDR2 YFSETQ. V was clipped by 4 bases and J by 4 bases, with 15 bases between them. CDR3 sequence (DNA): TGCGCCAGCAGCCGCCAGCCGGGTAGTTACGAGCAGTACTTC. Its protein is CASSRQPGSYEQYF.

The chain combines TRBV11-2 with TRBJ2-7; D call uncertain. CDR3 length: 13 residues. V was clipped by 3 bases and J by 4 bases, with 10 bases between them. Germline loops: CDR1 SGHAT, CDR2 FQNNGV. The CDR3 DNA sequence: TGTGCCAGCAGCTTGTCCCCTTCTTACGAGCAGTACTTC. Residues: CASSLSPSYEQYF. Full variable domain (outside the CDR3, taken from reference TRBV11-2 and TRBJ2-7): EAGVAQSPRYKIIEKRQSVAFWCNPISGHATLYWYQQILGQGPKLLIQFQNNGVVDDSQLPKDRFSAERLKGVDSTLKIQPAKLEDSAVYLCASSLSPSYEQYFGPGTRLTVT.

The V and J genes are TRBV4-3 and TRBJ2-1, with TRBD2 identical over 9 bases. The length of the CDR3 is 16 residues. Germline V gives CDR1 LGHNA, CDR2 YSLEER. Losses at the gene ends were 3 bases for V and 4 bases for J; bases not matched to a gene: 7. The CDR3 here is CASSQPGLARYNEQFF. Here the CDR3 DNA reads TGCGCCAGCAGCCAGCCGGGACTAGCAAGGTACAATGAGCAGTTCTTC.

V and J are TRBV6-5 and TRBJ1-4, with 7 nucleotides matching TRBD1. The V and J ends lost 6 bases and 11 bases, in that order; junction bases with no gene match: 12. Germline V gene data show CDR1 as MNHEY and CDR2 as SVGAGI. This CDR3 is 14 amino acids long. The CDR3 here is CASRQGGEGPKLFF. DNA for the CDR3: TGTGCCAGCAGGCAGGGGGGCGAGGGGCCTAAACTGTTTTTT.

The chain uses TRBV4-3 and TRBJ1-1; 8 bases map to TRBD1. This CDR3 has 15 amino acids. The germline gives CDR1 LGHNA, CDR2 YSLEER. Germline trimming cut 4 bases from V and 5 bases from J; bases unmatched to any gene: 9. This CDR3 reads CASSPLWTGNTEAFF. The CDR3 DNA follows: TGCGCCAGCAGCCCCCTTTGGACAGGGAATACTGAAGCTTTCTTT.

V and J are TRBV4-1 and TRBJ2-3; D is uncertain. The CDR3 runs to 18 residues. CDR1 MGHRA and CDR2 YSYEKL come from the germline V gene. V lost 0 bases and J 4 bases, leaving 20 bases between the germline ends. The CDR3, as DNA: TGCGCCAGCAGCCAAGATCTCGTCGGCTTTACTGGAGCAGATACGCAGTATTTT. Protein sequence: CASSQDLVGFTGADTQYF.

The J gene is TRBJ1-1, the V gene TRBV6-5; 8 bases are a match to TRBD1. This CDR3 has 14 amino acids. The trim removed 0 bases at V and 7 bases at J, leaving 4 bases unmatched. The germline gives CDR1 MNHEY, CDR2 SVGAGI. This CDR3 is CASSYSEGQGEAFF. CDR3 coding DNA: TGTGCCAGCAGTTACTCAGAAGGACAGGGTGAAGCTTTCTTT.

The CDR3 sequence is CASSGGQGREKLFF. In nucleotides, the CDR3 is TGTGCCAGCAGTGGGGGACAGGGTAGGGAAAAACTGTTTTTT. This sequence joins TRBV6-1 and TRBJ1-4, with 9 bases aligning to TRBD1. The V and J ends lost 4 bases and 8 bases, in that order; junction bases with no gene match: 5. This CDR3 comprises 14 residues. Germline V gene lookup returns CDR1 MNHNS and CDR2 SASEGT.

The chain joins TRBV6-1 to TRBJ2-3; weak D call: TRBD1 (5 bases). The CDR3 has 14 residues. V gave up 11 bases and J gave up 1 base, with 16 bases separating them. The V gene's germline CDR1 is MNHNS and CDR2 SASEGT. The CDR3 coding sequence is TGTGCCTGTAACCGCAGGGTAGGCACAGATACGCAGTATTTT. It specifies CACNRRVGTDTQYF.

Concerning this clone: The sample holds other DNA sequences that translate to the same CDR3. The gene calls are TRBV2 and TRBJ2-3; D gene uncertain. Trimming removed 4 bases from V and 5 bases from J, with 4 bases in between. The CDR3 runs to 11 residues. Germline assignment: CDR1 SNHLY and CDR2 FYNNEI. CDR3 sequence (DNA): TGTGCCAGCAGTGGGCGAGATACGCAGTATTTT. Translation: CASSGRDTQYF.